A selection of T cell receptor beta chains follows, all from one sample in a study of Graves' ophthalmopathy and Graves' hyperthyroidism. TCRdb fed the multiplex PCR reads into MiXCR, producing one record per CDR3 protein. The table shows around 470,000 distinct CDR3 sequences, with approximately 15% occurring only once. The sample taken for sequencing was blood. The receptors originated from a woman in her thirties with Graves' ophthalmopathy. The CDR3 runs from the conserved cysteine through the conserved F or W. The order of the fields is clone size, D gene, V gene, J gene, CDR3 DNA, CDR3 protein. D genes are given only for firm matches. Expanded clones get a size class; other rows say once, few or many, or leave the size out.

size: few
D: .
V: TRBV30
J: TRBJ1-2
DNA: TGTGCCTGGGCACTCATCTACGGCGATGGCTACACCTTC
CDR3: CAWALIYGDGYTF

size: many
D: .
V: TRBV12-3/TRBV12-4
J: TRBJ1-5
DNA: TGTGCCAGCAGCAGGGCAGGGCAGCCCCAGCATTTT
CDR3: CASSRAGQPQHF

size: many
D: .
V: TRBV27
J: TRBJ2-2
DNA: TGTGCCAGCAGTTTAAATAGGGTGGGCCGGGAGCTGTTTTTT
CDR3: CASSLNRVGRELFF

size: many
D: TRBD1
V: TRBV20-1
J: TRBJ1-1
DNA: TGCAGTGCTAGAGCAAGGGACAGTTCTCGACATGTGAACACTGAAGCTTTCTTT
CDR3: CSARARDSSRHVNTEAFF

size: .
D: TRBD2
V: TRBV12-3/TRBV12-4
J: TRBJ2-5
DNA: TGTGCCAGCAGTCCCCTACTAGCGGGGGGGCCCCCGGTAGAGACCCAGTACTTC
CDR3: CASSPLLAGGPPVETQYF

size: many
D: .
V: TRBV20-1
J: TRBJ2-7
DNA: TGCAGTGCTAGAGTACAGTCCACCTACGAGCAGTACTTC
CDR3: CSARVQSTYEQYF

size: many
D: TRBD1
V: TRBV20-1
J: TRBJ1-2
DNA: TGCAGTGCTAGAGAGAGAAGGGGGCCCCCTAACTATGGCTACACCTTC
CDR3: CSARERRGPPNYGYTF

size: many
D: .
V: TRBV7-2
J: TRBJ1-6
DNA: TGTGCCAGCAGCTTCGTCCGGACAACCAAATCACCCCTCCACTTT
CDR3: CASSFVRTTKSPLHF

size: many
D: .
V: TRBV9
J: TRBJ2-7
DNA: TGTGCCAGCAGCTCAAGTGGGGGGCTTTACGAGCAGTACTTC
CDR3: CASSSSGGLYEQYF

size: .
D: .
V: TRBV4-1
J: TRBJ2-2
DNA: TGCGCCAGCAGCCAAGTGGGGCGTACCGGGGAGCTGTTTTTT
CDR3: CASSQVGRTGELFF

size: .
D: TRBD1
V: TRBV10-1
J: TRBJ2-5
DNA: TGCGCCAGCACCTTAGGGGGACAGGTTCGACAAGAGACCCAGTACTTC
CDR3: CASTLGGQVRQETQYF

size: many
D: .
V: TRBV29-1
J: TRBJ1-3
DNA: TGCAGCGTTGCGCCGACAGCTAGAAACACCATATATTTT
CDR3: CSVAPTARNTIYF

size: many
D: .
V: TRBV27
J: TRBJ1-6
DNA: TGTGCCAGCAGGACAGTCAATTCACCCCTCCACTTT
CDR3: CASRTVNSPLHF

size: many
D: .
V: TRBV11-2
J: TRBJ2-4
DNA: TGTGCCAGCAGCCCCCAATTGTCGGCGTATTCTGCCAAAAACATTCAGTACTTC
CDR3: CASSPQLSAYSAKNIQYF

size: many
D: TRBD1
V: TRBV10-3
J: TRBJ2-7
DNA: TGTGCCATCAGTGTAGGACAGGGTGAGGATGAGCAGTACTTC
CDR3: CAISVGQGEDEQYF

size: many
D: TRBD1
V: TRBV2
J: TRBJ1-2
DNA: TGTGCCAGCAGCGTTGGGACAGAGAACTATGGCTACACCTTC
CDR3: CASSVGTENYGYTF

size: .
D: TRBD2
V: TRBV11-3
J: TRBJ2-7
DNA: TGTGCCAGCAGCTTAGAGGGGGGGGGCGAGCAGTACTTC
CDR3: CASSLEGGGEQYF

size: .
D: TRBD1
V: TRBV4-2
J: TRBJ2-6
DNA: TGTGCCAGCAGCCCACAGGGGGGCGGCTCTGGGGCCAACGTCCTGACTTTC
CDR3: CASSPQGGGSGANVLTF

size: few
D: TRBD1
V: TRBV30
J: TRBJ1-2
DNA: TGTGCCTGGTCTAGGGGGGACAGGCTACGCTATGGCTACACCTTC
CDR3: CAWSRGDRLRYGYTF

size: .
D: .
V: TRBV11-2
J: TRBJ2-5
DNA: TGTGCCAGCAGCTTAGAAGGCGCGGGGCAAGAGACCCAGTACTTC
CDR3: CASSLEGAGQETQYF

size: .
D: .
V: TRBV28
J: TRBJ2-5
DNA: TGTGCCAGCAGCCCTAATTATGCTGAGACCCAGTACTTC
CDR3: CASSPNYAETQYF

size: many
D: TRBD1
V: TRBV7-3
J: TRBJ1-1
DNA: TGTGCCAGCAGCCCTGGACAGGCGGTCGCTGAAGCTTTCTTT
CDR3: CASSPGQAVAEAFF

size: many
D: .
V: TRBV12-3/TRBV12-4
J: TRBJ1-5
DNA: TGTGCCAGCACTCGGGGTTGGGGGGATCAGCCCCAGCATTTT
CDR3: CASTRGWGDQPQHF

size: .
D: TRBD2
V: TRBV6-2/TRBV6-3
J: TRBJ2-7
DNA: TGTGCCAGCAGTTCCCGGACTAGCGGGGGCACCACCTACGAGCAGTACTTC
CDR3: CASSSRTSGGTTYEQYF

size: many
D: .
V: TRBV12-3/TRBV12-4
J: TRBJ1-2
DNA: TGTGCCAGCAGTTTAGGAGTCTGGCAGGCGGATGGCTACACCTTC
CDR3: CASSLGVWQADGYTF

size: .
D: TRBD2
V: TRBV11-1
J: TRBJ2-3
DNA: TGTGCCAGCAGCTCCCGCGTGGCGGGGGGCCTACATACGCAGTATTTT
CDR3: CASSSRVAGGLHTQYF

size: .
D: .
V: TRBV5-8
J: TRBJ1-3
DNA: TGTGCCAGCAGCCGTGACAGGTCTGACGGAAACACCATATATTTT
CDR3: CASSRDRSDGNTIYF

size: many
D: .
V: TRBV4-1
J: TRBJ2-7
DNA: TGCGCCAGCAGCCAAGATCCGGGGGCGTACGCCGAGCAGTACTTC
CDR3: CASSQDPGAYAEQYF

size: .
D: .
V: TRBV6-1
J: TRBJ1-1
DNA: TGTGCCAGCATTGGGATGACCACTGAAGCTTTCTTT
CDR3: CASIGMTTEAFF

size: many
D: TRBD1
V: TRBV6-1
J: TRBJ1-1
DNA: TGTGCCAGCAGTGGACTGCCAGGACAGGGCTACGGTGAAGCTTTCTTT
CDR3: CASSGLPGQGYGEAFF

size: many
D: .
V: TRBV3-1
J: TRBJ2-7
DNA: TGTGCCAGCAGCCCCCAACCGACAGCTTCCTACGAGCAGTACTTC
CDR3: CASSPQPTASYEQYF

size: .
D: .
V: TRBV6-1
J: TRBJ1-1
DNA: TGTGCCAGCGAGGAAGGGATGAACACTGAAGCTTTCTTT
CDR3: CASEEGMNTEAFF

size: many
D: .
V: TRBV19
J: TRBJ1-6
DNA: TGTGCCACCGCGGGATCATATAATTCACCCCTCCACTTT
CDR3: CATAGSYNSPLHF

size: .
D: .
V: TRBV9
J: TRBJ2-2
DNA: TGTGCCAGCAGTGGGGATCCCCTAGGGAACACCGGGGAGCTGTTTTTT
CDR3: CASSGDPLGNTGELFF

size: many
D: .
V: TRBV15
J: TRBJ1-2
DNA: TGTGCCACCAGCAGAGATGTAGGAACGTGGGATGGCTACACCTTC
CDR3: CATSRDVGTWDGYTF

size: many
D: TRBD1
V: TRBV27
J: TRBJ1-1
DNA: TGTGCCAGCAGTCCCGGGACAGGGAAAGCTTTCTTT
CDR3: CASSPGTGKAFF

size: many
D: .
V: TRBV28
J: TRBJ2-5
DNA: TGTGCCAGCAATGAAAAGCCGGGTCTCAGGTTCCAAGAGACCCAGTACTTC
CDR3: CASNEKPGLRFQETQYF

size: many
D: .
V: TRBV28
J: TRBJ1-2
DNA: TGTGCCAGCAGTAACTTCGACAGTCCCTATGGCTACACCTTC
CDR3: CASSNFDSPYGYTF

size: many
D: TRBD1
V: TRBV19
J: TRBJ1-2
DNA: TGTGCCAGTAGTATTTCGACAGGGTTCGACTATGGCTACACCTTC
CDR3: CASSISTGFDYGYTF

size: many
D: TRBD2
V: TRBV19
J: TRBJ2-7
DNA: TGTGCCAGTAGTATGGGACTAGCCCCATACGAGCAGTACTTC
CDR3: CASSMGLAPYEQYF

size: many
D: TRBD1
V: TRBV28
J: TRBJ2-7
DNA: TGTGCCAGCAGTTTAATGGGACAGTCCCTCCACGAGCAGTACTTC
CDR3: CASSLMGQSLHEQYF

size: .
D: .
V: TRBV12-3/TRBV12-4
J: TRBJ2-7
DNA: TGTGCCAGCAGTCCGACAGCTGCCTACGAGCAGTACTTC
CDR3: CASSPTAAYEQYF

size: many
D: TRBD1
V: TRBV12-3/TRBV12-4
J: TRBJ1-5
DNA: TGTGCCAGCAGTGCCTCCGGGACAGGGCAACAGCCCCAGCATTTT
CDR3: CASSASGTGQQPQHF

size: many
D: .
V: TRBV20-1
J: TRBJ1-2
DNA: TGCAGTGCTAGAGTACCCGGGGCCCCCTATGGCTACACCTTC
CDR3: CSARVPGAPYGYTF

size: .
D: .
V: TRBV7-4
J: TRBJ1-2
DNA: TGTGCCAGCAGCTTAGTTCCCCGGGGCCCGGTGGCCTATGGCTACACCTTC
CDR3: CASSLVPRGPVAYGYTF

size: many
D: .
V: TRBV6-2/TRBV6-3
J: TRBJ1-2
DNA: TGTGCCAGCAGTTTATCCGGGGACTATGGCTACACCTTC
CDR3: CASSLSGDYGYTF

size: many
D: .
V: TRBV19
J: TRBJ1-1
DNA: TGTGCCAGTAGTATGGCTACGTGGAGGAACACTGAAGCTTTCTTT
CDR3: CASSMATWRNTEAFF

size: many
D: .
V: TRBV28
J: TRBJ1-2
DNA: TGTGCCAGCGGGAACTATGGCTACACCTTC
CDR3: CASGNYGYTF

size: .
D: .
V: TRBV2
J: TRBJ1-1
DNA: TGTGCCAGCACATCCCCGGGATCCCCAATAGCTTTCTTT
CDR3: CASTSPGSPIAFF

size: many
D: .
V: TRBV11-3
J: TRBJ2-2
DNA: TGTGCCAGCAGCTTAGACGGGACTTCGGCTGGGGAGCTGTTTTTT
CDR3: CASSLDGTSAGELFF

size: few
D: TRBD1
V: TRBV20-1
J: TRBJ1-1
DNA: TGCAGTGCTATCCCAGGGGGCCAAGTGAATACTGAAGCTTTCTTT
CDR3: CSAIPGGQVNTEAFF

size: few
D: .
V: TRBV20-1
J: TRBJ1-1
DNA: TGCAGTGCTAGATACCTGCAGGGCGAGGCCACTGAAGCTTTCTTT
CDR3: CSARYLQGEATEAFF

size: many
D: .
V: TRBV2
J: TRBJ1-2
DNA: TGTGCCAGCAGCGCCCGTGGCTATGGCTACACCTTC
CDR3: CASSARGYGYTF

size: many
D: .
V: TRBV12-3/TRBV12-4
J: TRBJ1-1
DNA: TGTGCCAGCCAGTACGGTGCCACTGAAGCTTTCTTT
CDR3: CASQYGATEAFF

size: many
D: .
V: TRBV20-1
J: TRBJ2-5
DNA: TGCAGTGCTGGGGCGCAAGAGACCCAGTACTTC
CDR3: CSAGAQETQYF